This T cell receptor (beta chain) is from a study of cytomegalovirus exposure and HLA in healthy donors. As for the study in general: Clustering assigned 81% of the 350 to 400 genotyped donors to the Caucasian-associated ancestry cluster.

V dropped 3 bases and J dropped 4 bases, with 10 bases sitting between them. The CDR3 is 13 amino acids. CDR1 and CDR2 (germline): GTSNPN, SVGIG (reference sequence). The PCR ran on 60 Vbeta and 13 Jbeta primers. Here immunoSEQ multiplex PCR was the method, and the copy in TCRdb shows in-frame clones only, minus some. The sample lists 55,000 to 75,000 clones; 78% were seen once. The TCR comes from a girl aged 10 to 17 in good health and CMV-seropositive. The genes are TRBV30 and TRBJ1-5; perhaps TRBD1 as D (5 bases). The specimen sequenced was PBMCs. As DNA, the CDR3 is TGTGCCTGGAGGATGACAGAGAATCAGCCCCAGCATTTT. Translation: CAWRMTENQPQHF.